Listed below are T cell receptor beta chains from one sample, sequenced in a study of blood T cell repertoires in COVID-19. Repertoires were generated with immunoSEQ multiplex PCR, while TCRdb's copy carries only in-frame clones and drops some. The repertoire includes approximately 300,000 clones, about nine tenths of them detected once, and 1% sits in the top ten. The sample consisted of peripheral blood. All receptors derive from a man aged 45 to 65 with active or convalescent COVID-19. Each CDR3 is given with its conserved first and last residue. D genes are given only for firm matches. Clone size appears in some rows only: once, few, many, or a class for an expanded clone.

V: TRBV29-1
D: NA
size: NA
J: TRBJ2-7
DNA: TGCAGCGTGACTGGCGGAACCTCCTACGAGCAGTACTTC
CDR3: CSVTGGTSYEQYF

V: TRBV7-2
D: NA
size: NA
J: TRBJ1-6
DNA: TGTGCCAGCAGCTTAGGGTTGGGGGGGTACAATTCACCCCTCCACTTT
CDR3: CASSLGLGGYNSPLHF

V: TRBV9
D: TRBD1
size: NA
J: TRBJ2-7
DNA: TGTGCCAGCAGCGGGGGGACAGATACTTACGAGCAGTACTTC
CDR3: CASSGGTDTYEQYF

V: TRBV3-1/TRBV3-2
D: NA
size: NA
J: TRBJ1-1
DNA: TGTGCCAGCAGCCAAGCACAGGTACTATCAAACACTGAAGCTTTCTTT
CDR3: CASSQAQVLSNTEAFF

V: TRBV5-6
D: NA
size: few
J: TRBJ1-1
DNA: TGTGCCAGCAGCTTGGGCGGGCCCGAGGCTTTCTTT
CDR3: CASSLGGPEAFF

V: TRBV5-1
D: TRBD1
size: NA
J: TRBJ1-1
DNA: TGCGCCAGCAGCCCCGGACAGGGAGGAACTTTCTTT
CDR3: CASSPGQGGTFF

V: TRBV29-1
D: NA
size: NA
J: TRBJ2-2
DNA: TGCAGCGTGGGGTCAGGGTCGGGCACCGGGGAGCTGTTTTTT
CDR3: CSVGSGSGTGELFF

V: TRBV27
D: NA
size: NA
J: TRBJ2-3
DNA: TGTGCCAGCAGTACTACTGGGCGGGGACTTCGGTACTTCCGTTACACAGATACGCAGTATTTT
CDR3: CASSTTGRGLRYFRYTDTQYF

V: TRBV7-9
D: NA
size: few
J: TRBJ2-1
DNA: TGTGCCAGCAGCGCAACGGGCGGACTTCCCCTCGATGAGCAGTTCTTC
CDR3: CASSATGGLPLDEQFF

V: TRBV2
D: TRBD1
size: NA
J: TRBJ1-4
DNA: TGTGCCAGCAGCCGTGCAGGGGGGCGGAATGAAAAACTGTTTTTT
CDR3: CASSRAGGRNEKLFF

V: TRBV6-2/TRBV6-3
D: NA
size: NA
J: TRBJ1-6
DNA: TGTGCCAGCAGTTACCAGAATAATTCACCCCTCCACTTT
CDR3: CASSYQNNSPLHF

V: TRBV28
D: TRBD1
size: NA
J: TRBJ2-7
DNA: TGTGCCAGCAGGAGCGGTGACAGGGTGACCTACGAGCAGTACTTC
CDR3: CASRSGDRVTYEQYF

V: TRBV7-6
D: NA
size: NA
J: TRBJ2-7
DNA: TGTGCCAGCAGCTTAGAAGGGGGAGAGCAGTACTTC
CDR3: CASSLEGGEQYF

V: TRBV6-5
D: TRBD1
size: NA
J: TRBJ2-7
DNA: TGTGCCAGCAGTTACCGCTTGACAGGGTCCTACGAGCAGTACTTC
CDR3: CASSYRLTGSYEQYF

V: TRBV6-1
D: NA
size: NA
J: TRBJ2-7
DNA: TGTGCCAGCAGTGAGGAGGGACCCACCTACGAGCAGTACTTC
CDR3: CASSEEGPTYEQYF

V: TRBV4-3
D: NA
size: NA
J: TRBJ1-6
DNA: TGCGCCAGCAGCCTCGAGGCGAACTATAATTCACCCCTCCACTTT
CDR3: CASSLEANYNSPLHF

V: TRBV30
D: TRBD1
size: NA
J: TRBJ1-5
DNA: TGTGCCTGGAGATACAGACAGGGTCCCTTATATAGCAATCAGCCCCAGCATTTT
CDR3: CAWRYRQGPLYSNQPQHF

V: TRBV4-1
D: NA
size: NA
J: TRBJ1-4
DNA: TGCGCCAGCAGCCAAGAGGCAAAGGAAAAACTGTTTTTT
CDR3: CASSQEAKEKLFF

V: TRBV19
D: TRBD2
size: NA
J: TRBJ2-1
DNA: TGTGCCAGTAGTCGGTGGCGGGAGGGTAAGGATGAGCAGTTCTTC
CDR3: CASSRWREGKDEQFF

V: TRBV5-4
D: NA
size: NA
J: TRBJ1-2
DNA: TGTGCCAGCAGCTTGGCAGGGGCGAATGGCTACACCTTC
CDR3: CASSLAGANGYTF

V: TRBV28
D: TRBD2
size: few
J: TRBJ2-2
DNA: TGTGCCAGCGGACTAGCGAACACCGGGGAGCTGTTTTTT
CDR3: CASGLANTGELFF

V: TRBV4-3
D: TRBD2
size: few
J: TRBJ2-3
DNA: TGCGCCAGCAGCCAAGAGAGGACTAGCGGGGGGGCGGATACGCAGTATTTT
CDR3: CASSQERTSGGADTQYF